This TCR beta chain was observed in a study of T cell repertoires in cytomegalovirus infection. Across the whole study: Evidence of both CMV infection and a matching HLA type came from public TCR beta signatures. The study, taken as a whole, reports: Across the ex vivo response, the dominant clonotypes were HLA-C-restricted CMV-specific TCR beta clonotypes. Identification of carriers of CMV plus the relevant HLA was performed using cumulative public TCR beta family frequency.

As concerns this clonotype: The antigen is undetermined.

One entry per CDR3 protein, called by TCRdb with MiXCR from the reads. The sample lists tens of thousands of distinct CDR3 sequences, approximately 22% occurring once. V lost 2 bases, J lost 5 bases, and 12 bases lay in between. This CDR3 comprises 13 residues. CDR1 and CDR2 from the germline V gene are GTSNPN and SVGIG (reference sequence). The rearrangement uses TRBV30 and TRBJ2-5, with D hard to call. The material sequenced was PBMCs, sequenced either directly or after in vitro stimulation (not recorded which). The source is a human donor in good health (CMV status not recorded). Some clones in this sample may be carry-over from other donors' samples. The CDR3 DNA reads as TGTGCCTGGAGTCTCGTCCGGCGGGAGACCCAGTACTTC. Translated, it gives CAWSLVRRETQYF.